This TCR beta chain emerged from a study of beta chain features in type 1 diabetes. The entirety of the isolated RNA underwent reverse transcription, so expressed TCRB transcripts were sequenced. It was found that naive, central memory and regulatory T cell samples averaged around 3.8 million reads. Sequenced by immunoSEQ multiplex PCR; TCRdb stores in-frame clones only, minus some. The table has 25,000 or so clones, roughly 69% seen once. CDR1 SGHTA and CDR2 FQGNSA come from the germline V gene. The CDR3 length is 13 residues. V shed 3 bases and J shed 6 bases, with 12 bases lying between them. This clone was counted a single time. All of the sorted populations showed purity greater than 95%.

The rearrangement joins TRBV7-2 to TRBJ2-7; possible D gene TRBD2, 5 bases. The sequenced sample was Tregs from blood. The sequence was collected from a woman between 40 and 50 years old in good health. This chain's CDR3 is CASSLVRVSEQYF. The CDR3 DNA reads as TGTGCCAGCAGCTTGGTGAGGGTTTCCGAGCAGTACTTC.